The clone carrying this T cell receptor (beta chain) was seen only a few times. Its antigen is as yet unknown. V was pared by 5 bases and J by 6 bases, with 14 bases of the junction left unmatched. The CDR3 has 16 amino acids. Germline V CDR1 and CDR2: MDHEN, SYDVKM. These donors counted as nominally healthy when sampled, but unrecorded immune exposures were likely. The sample comes from a study of cytomegalovirus exposure and HLA in healthy donors. Study-level findings and limits: There were 150 to 200 TCR beta chains listed as cytomegalovirus-associated. For TCR beta chains, V- and J-gene trimming was later linked to a missense DCLRE1C variant. Roughly uniform depth of sequencing across donors was assumed in presence/absence analyses.

The PCR contained 60 Vbeta and 13 Jbeta primers. Clones were sequenced by immunoSEQ multiplex PCR, and TCRdb holds only the in-frame ones, with some missing. Of 120,000 or so clones listed, over 60% were seen once; the top ten hold 0.95% to 1.5%. Sequencing used PBMCs. The chain uses TRBV28 and TRBJ1-2; 8 bases map to TRBD1. The clonotype was recovered from a female donor in good health and CMV-seronegative. The CDR3 here is CASSLTRGRGVDGYTF. CDR3 sequence (DNA): TGTGCCAGCAGTCTCACCAGGGGGCGCGGGGTCGATGGCTACACCTTC.